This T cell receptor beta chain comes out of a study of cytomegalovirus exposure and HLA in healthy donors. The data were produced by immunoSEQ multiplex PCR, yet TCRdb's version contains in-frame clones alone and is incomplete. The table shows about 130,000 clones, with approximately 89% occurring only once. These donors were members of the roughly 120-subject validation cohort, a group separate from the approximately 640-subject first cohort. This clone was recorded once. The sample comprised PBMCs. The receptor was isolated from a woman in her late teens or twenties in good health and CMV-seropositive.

CDR3 bases: TGCGCCAGCAGCTTGGGGGGGCTGAACACTGAAGCTTTCTTT. This translates into CASSLGGLNTEAFF. This sequence joins TRBV5-1 and TRBJ1-1; D perhaps matches TRBD1 (6 bases). The germline gives CDR1 SGHRS, CDR2 YFSETQ. With 0 bases removed from V and 0 bases from J, the gap between germline ends came to 6 bases. The CDR3 has 14 amino acids.